What follows describes a single T cell receptor beta chain. There are 14 residues in the CDR3. Between the trimmed V and J ends, which lost 1 base and 14 bases, there was a span of 15 bases. Germline V gene lookup returns CDR1 SEHNR and CDR2 FQNEAQ (reference sequence). In the original processing: Estimates of nucleated cell counts were drawn from the amplification of reference gene primers. Sequencing used immunoSEQ multiplex PCR; TCRdb keeps in-frame clones, though not all of them. V and J calls and clone size are as listed in that table; D and trimming were resolved from the DNA. There are some 150,000 clones in the sample; around 84% occur only once, and around 13% lies in the top ten. The data were obtained in a study of blood T cell repertoires in COVID-19. Study at large: The United States, Italy and Spain were the sources of the acute and convalescent COVID-19 samples. Sources were T cells, B-cell-depleted T cells, or PBMCs; the material itself was cDNA or gDNA.

The chain joins TRBV7-9 to TRBJ1-6, with D possibly matching TRBD1 (5 bases). The receptor was isolated from a man aged 55 to 69 with active or convalescent COVID-19. What was sequenced was peripheral blood. The CDR3 sequence: CASSLDGAGPSLHF. DNA of the CDR3: TGTGCCAGCAGCTTAGATGGGGCCGGACCTTCCCTCCACTTT.